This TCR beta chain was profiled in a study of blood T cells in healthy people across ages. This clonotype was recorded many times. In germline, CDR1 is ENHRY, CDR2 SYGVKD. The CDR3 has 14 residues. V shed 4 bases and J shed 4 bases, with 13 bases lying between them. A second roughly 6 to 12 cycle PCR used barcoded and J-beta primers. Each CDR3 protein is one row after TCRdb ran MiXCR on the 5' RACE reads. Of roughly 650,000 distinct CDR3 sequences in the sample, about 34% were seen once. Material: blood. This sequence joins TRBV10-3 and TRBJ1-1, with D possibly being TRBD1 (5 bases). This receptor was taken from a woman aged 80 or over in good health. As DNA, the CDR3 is TGTGCCATCAGTGGGGACTTGGGGATCACTGAAGCTTTCTTT. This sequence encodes CAISGDLGITEAFF.